The present entry profiles one TCR beta chain with its context. Its recognized antigen is unknown. No much larger clonotype is one base removed from it; base qualities were not supplied. Donors were around 37 systemically healthy Caucasian individuals from Russia aged roughly 6 to 100 years. Roughly 11 milliliters of peripheral blood were drawn from each donor into EDTA-treated Vacutainer tubes. Ficoll-Paque density-gradient centrifugation was used to isolate PBMCs, with at least 6.5 million per sample. Total RNA, at least 6 micrograms per sample, was extracted from PBMCs with Trizol reagent. The percentages of naive CD45RAhigh/CD27high T cells were determined by flow cytometry on a PBMC aliquot from every donor. The sample is drawn from a study of blood T cells in healthy people across ages (dated by TCRdb to the mid-2010s). For context, the study as a whole: In model experiments, template switching captured roughly one uniquely barcoded TCR beta cDNA molecule for every two T cells. To track age-related changes in TCR beta repertoire diversity, the study relied on deep sequencing normalized with unique cDNA molecular identifiers. The donors were divided into four age groups: young (average around 15 years), middle-aged (over 35), aged (about 60) and long-lived (approximately 74). To avoid experimental bias, donors of different ages were randomly spread across the sequencing lanes. Using the same blood draw, the study looked at two additional independent replicas of 1 million unique cDNA reads for two donors, one aged 18 to 30 and the other aged 80 or older. Results and caveats for the whole study, not just this receptor: Since profiling was done on bulk unsorted PBMCs, naive and antigen-experienced compartments could not be conclusively compared. Observed TCR beta diversity per million T cells fell roughly linearly with age, and a significant reduction was already apparent by age around 40. Compared with the aged group, the long-lived group had more naive CD4+ T cells, fewer expanded clones and increased TCR diversity, suggesting age selection. Estimates of total diversity from one million sequenced T cells were regarded as lower bounds and underestimates. Donor CMV infection status was unknown, potentially confounding age-related changes in expanded clonotypes. There was a strong correlation between observed TCR beta diversity and the percentage of naive T cells measured by flow cytometry.

Library generation was performed with 5' RACE. TCRdb records Illumina HiSeq 2500 as the sequencer. A second PCR of 7 to 11 cycles was run with a J-beta primer mix and a sample-barcoded 5' primer. A unique molecular identifier was introduced onto each TCR beta cDNA molecule by a template-switch 5' adaptor carrying 12 random nucleotides. At least 3 million CDR3-containing paired-end reads were obtained from each sample. First-strand cDNA was synthesized from all RNA with the Mint cDNA synthesis kit, primed by a TRBC-specific oligonucleotide. Following uracil-DNA glycosylase treatment, all cDNA underwent a first 18-cycle PCR with the universal primers M1SS and BC2_uni_R. The published analysis was carried out like this. For normalization, 1 million high-quality reads were randomly selected from each sample, with every read carrying a distinct molecular identifier. Instead of being binned into consensus sequences, reads that shared molecular identifiers were thrown out. CDR3 identification, clonotype clustering and error correction used MiTCR with a Q25 quality threshold and the strictest error-elimination algorithm. Lower-bound total TCR beta diversity was estimated with a nonparametric unseen species model using Euler transformation. TCRdb itself trimmed the public reads at Q25 with fastp, ran MiXCR and retained productive beta chains. Every CDR3 protein is listed once, alongside the most common genes and DNA of its rows. TCRdb, rather than the study authors, made the V and J calls. Recorded for this sample are approximately 680,000 distinct CDR3 sequences; 32% of them occurred a single time. 15% of the sample belongs to the ten largest clones.

Inclusive of the bounding cysteine and phenylalanine, the CDR3 is 15 residues long. The entry retains the CDR3 DNA only, 45 bases that are in frame from base 1. V has 2 bases trimmed and J has 1 base trimmed; junction bases matching no gene number 4. Looking up the germline V gene yields CDR1 MGHRA and CDR2 YSYEKL. The sample taken for sequencing was blood. The chain couples TRBV4-1 to TRBJ2-7; the junction holds 8 bases that match TRBD1. This receptor was obtained from a woman over 75 in good health. Donor details come from another sample of the same person, matched by shared clones. The CDR3 region reads CASSQTGGPSYEQYF. The DNA sequence is TGCGCCAGCAGCCAAACAGGGGGACCGTCCTACGAGCAGTACTTC.